This T cell receptor (beta chain) derives from a study of somatic mutations in cytotoxic T cells in rheumatoid arthritis. With respect to this clone: The antigen is undetermined.

Study-wide findings and caveats: Antigen targets of the expanded CD8+ clones remained unidentified. Within 8 of 65 patients, the single biggest CD8+ clone made up more than 20% of CD8+ cells.

Generated by immunoSEQ multiplex PCR, the TCRdb table keeps only in-frame clones and is missing some. Altogether approximately 11,000 clones are present, 79% being singletons, with the ten largest covering 30% to 35%. CDR3 length equals 15 residues. Germline V gene sequence: CDR1 SNHLY, CDR2 FYNNEI. With 6 bases removed from V and 2 bases from J, the gap between germline ends came to 13 bases. The clonotype was recovered from an adult with rheumatoid arthritis. Specimen: CD8+ T cells sorted from blood. The genes are TRBV2 and TRBJ1-4, with D possibly being TRBD1 (6 bases). The DNA of the CDR3 is TGTGCCAGCAGGCGCTTGGGGGCGACTAATGAAAAACTGTTTTTT. This gives the protein CASRRLGATNEKLFF.